This passage covers 15 T cell receptor beta chains from one sample sequenced in a study of glioma-infiltrating T cells. The iRepertoire nested amplicon-rescue multiplex PCR amplified TCR alpha and beta CDR3s from RNA. TCRdb re-derived calls from the multiplex PCR reads in MiXCR, one entry per CDR3 protein. The table has over 2,500 distinct CDR3 sequences, around 45% seen once. Sequencing used glioma tissue, nonneoplastic brain tissue, or PBMCs (not recorded which). The receptor set was obtained from a human donor with low-grade glioma or glioblastoma, undergoing nonglioma brain surgery, or in good health (not recorded which).

The chain uses TRBV28 and TRBJ1-4, with D possibly being TRBD1 (6 bases). Per germline, CDR1 MDHEN and CDR2 SYDVKM. The length of the CDR3 is 15 residues. Trimming cost V 6 bases and J 0 bases, with 11 bases left between them. This CDR3 is CASSRRTATNEKLFF. Here the CDR3 DNA reads TGTGCCAGCAGCCGACGGACAGCAACTAATGAAAAACTGTTTTTT.

As regards this clonotype: This may be a read error: a much more frequent sequence differs by one nucleotide. Because it lacks the conserved phenylalanine or tryptophan at the end, this CDR3 is likely a read error. The rearrangement links TRBV2 to TRBJ2-7; 10 nucleotides align to TRBD2. The CDR3 loop spans 14 amino acids. Germline values: CDR1 SNHLY, CDR2 FYNNEI. Trimming removed 4 bases from V and 5 bases from J; junction bases left unmatched: 5. CDR3 sequence: CASSALAGGNEQYL. CDR3 bases: TGTGCCAGCAGTGCTTTAGCGGGAGGCAACGAGCAGTACTTA.

This clonotype is medium-sized by share. This chain links TRBV24-1 with TRBJ2-1, with 11 nucleotides matching TRBD1. Germline V CDR1 and CDR2: KGHDR, SFDVKD. After removal of 5 bases from V and 2 bases from J, the junction contained 10 bases not matched to a gene. CDR3 length equals 18 residues. CDR3 residues: CATSGHIPGQGAYNEQFF. The CDR3 nucleotides are TGTGCCACCAGTGGACATATTCCGGGACAGGGGGCCTACAATGAGCAGTTCTTC.

With respect to this clonotype: A junction end diverges from the germline sequence, so it may reflect a read error. The chain recombines TRBV13 with TRBJ2-1; D unclear. CDR3 length: 15 residues. The germline gives CDR1 PRHDT, CDR2 FYEKMQ (reference sequence). CDR3 in DNA: TGTGCCAGCAGCTTAATCCGGAACACCTACAATGAGCAGTTATTC. Its protein is CASSLIRNTYNEQLF.

J is TRBJ1-6 and V is TRBV6-1; D gene ambiguous. CDR1 and CDR2 (germline): MNHNS, SASEGT. There are 12 residues in the CDR3. V was clipped by 6 bases and J by 8 bases, with 8 bases between them. The CDR3 nucleotides read TGTGCCAGCAGCCTGCAGGATTCACCCCTCCACTTT. Protein product: CASSLQDSPLHF.

As for this clonotype: The final CDR3 position lacks the conserved phenylalanine or tryptophan, pointing to a likely read error. The chain carries TRBV6-2 or TRBV6-3 and TRBJ2-7; 11 nucleotides line up with TRBD2. This CDR3 comprises 15 residues. J lost 3 bases, V lost 6 bases, and 7 bases had no gene match. Germline loops: CDR1 MNHEY, CDR2 SVGEGT. The CDR3 region has the DNA TGTGCCAGCAGCCTACTAGCGGGAGAGTTCTACGAGCAGTACCTC. It specifies CASSLLAGEFYEQYL.

This clonotype ranks as medium-sized (0.01 to 0.1%). The genes are TRBV6-1 and TRBJ2-5; 8 bases are shared with TRBD2. CDR3 length: 16 residues. The V gene's germline CDR1 is MNHNS and CDR2 SASEGT. The junction had 10 bases not matched to a gene; V was cut back by 6 bases and J by 1 base. The CDR3 protein is CASSSAAAGGQETQYF. CDR3 DNA: TGTGCCAGCAGCTCCGCCGCGGCGGGGGGCCAAGAGACCCAGTACTTC.

This clonotype was seen a few times. This rearrangement joins TRBV4-1 to TRBJ1-1; D not certain. The germline V and J ends were trimmed by 4 bases and 1 base, with 13 bases remaining between them. The germline gives CDR1 MGHRA, CDR2 YSYEKL. CDR3 length equals 15 residues. CDR3 amino acids: CASSLRLASNTEAFF. The CDR3 nucleotides are TGCGCCAGCAGCCTTCGTTTGGCATCGAACACTGAAGCTTTCTTT.

By sample share, this clonotype is medium-sized (0.01 to 0.1%). The V gene is TRBV7-2, the J gene TRBJ2-3, with a possible D match to TRBD2 (6 bases). V was trimmed by 7 bases and J by 3 bases, leaving 17 bases between them. CDR3 length equals 15 residues. CDR1 and CDR2 (germline): SGHTA, FQGNSA. The CDR3 spells CASTLPEGRTDTQYF. CDR3 nucleotide sequence: TGTGCCAGCACCCTCCCGGAGGGTAGGACAGATACGCAGTATTTT.

This clonotype is classed as medium-sized. This chain uses TRBV28 with TRBJ2-1; weak D call: TRBD1 (5 bases). Germline V gives CDR1 MDHEN, CDR2 SYDVKM. The V and J ends lost 4 bases and 10 bases respectively, with 11 bases between them. This CDR3 region has 12 residues. The CDR3 here is CASSSAGREQFF. CDR3 DNA: TGTGCCAGCAGTTCTGCAGGGCGGGAGCAGTTCTTC.

By share, this clonotype ranks as medium-sized (0.01 to 0.1%). The rearrangement links TRBV27 to TRBJ1-2; 7 positions agree with TRBD1. Germline CDR1 and CDR2: MNHEY and SMNVEV (reference sequence). The CDR3 is 15 residues long. V lost 3 bases to trimming and J lost 8 bases; unmatched junction nucleotides: 12. CDR3 residues: CASSFAPGGVVGYTF. DNA for the CDR3: TGTGCCAGCAGTTTCGCACCAGGGGGTGTTGTAGGCTACACCTTC.

With regard to this clonotype: A clone one base away is much larger, so this may be a read error. The J gene is TRBJ2-1, the V gene TRBV5-1; perhaps D is TRBD1 or TRBD2 (5 bases each). Trimming stripped 4 bases from V and 10 bases from J, with 12 bases between. The V gene's germline CDR1 is SGHRS and CDR2 YFSETQ. This CDR3 contains 12 residues. The DNA of the CDR3 is TGCGCCAGCAGCCCGGGACGGAGAGAGCAGTTCTTC. This encodes CASSPGRREQFF.

There are many counts of this clonotype. The rearrangement uses TRBV5-8 and TRBJ2-5; no clear D gene. The CDR3 totals 13 residues. Germline V gene sequence: CDR1 SGHTS, CDR2 YDEGEE. V lost 8 bases and J lost 2, with 13 bases in between. CDR3 sequence (DNA): TGTGCCAGTCCTCGGGCGGTTCAAGAGACCCAGTACTTC. This translates into CASPRAVQETQYF.

CDR3 nucleotides: TGTGCCAGCAGCTCCTGGGATGAAAAAATATTTTTT. This sequence encodes CASSSWDEKIFF. The V and J genes are TRBV7-9 and TRBJ1-4; unclear D gene. This CDR3 has 12 amino acids. CDR1 is SEHNR and CDR2 is FQNEAQ in the germline V gene (reference sequence). Trimming stripped 4 bases from V and 17 bases from J, with 17 bases between.

The chain is built from TRBV27 and TRBJ2-7, with 7 bases fitting TRBD2. Germline V CDR1 and CDR2: MNHEY, SMNVEV (reference sequence). The CDR3 contains 13 residues. Trimming took 2 bases from V and 5 from J; bases not matched to a gene: 3. CDR3 DNA sequence: TGTGCCAGCAGTTTACGGGAGGTGGACGAGCAGTACTTC. Translating it yields CASSLREVDEQYF.